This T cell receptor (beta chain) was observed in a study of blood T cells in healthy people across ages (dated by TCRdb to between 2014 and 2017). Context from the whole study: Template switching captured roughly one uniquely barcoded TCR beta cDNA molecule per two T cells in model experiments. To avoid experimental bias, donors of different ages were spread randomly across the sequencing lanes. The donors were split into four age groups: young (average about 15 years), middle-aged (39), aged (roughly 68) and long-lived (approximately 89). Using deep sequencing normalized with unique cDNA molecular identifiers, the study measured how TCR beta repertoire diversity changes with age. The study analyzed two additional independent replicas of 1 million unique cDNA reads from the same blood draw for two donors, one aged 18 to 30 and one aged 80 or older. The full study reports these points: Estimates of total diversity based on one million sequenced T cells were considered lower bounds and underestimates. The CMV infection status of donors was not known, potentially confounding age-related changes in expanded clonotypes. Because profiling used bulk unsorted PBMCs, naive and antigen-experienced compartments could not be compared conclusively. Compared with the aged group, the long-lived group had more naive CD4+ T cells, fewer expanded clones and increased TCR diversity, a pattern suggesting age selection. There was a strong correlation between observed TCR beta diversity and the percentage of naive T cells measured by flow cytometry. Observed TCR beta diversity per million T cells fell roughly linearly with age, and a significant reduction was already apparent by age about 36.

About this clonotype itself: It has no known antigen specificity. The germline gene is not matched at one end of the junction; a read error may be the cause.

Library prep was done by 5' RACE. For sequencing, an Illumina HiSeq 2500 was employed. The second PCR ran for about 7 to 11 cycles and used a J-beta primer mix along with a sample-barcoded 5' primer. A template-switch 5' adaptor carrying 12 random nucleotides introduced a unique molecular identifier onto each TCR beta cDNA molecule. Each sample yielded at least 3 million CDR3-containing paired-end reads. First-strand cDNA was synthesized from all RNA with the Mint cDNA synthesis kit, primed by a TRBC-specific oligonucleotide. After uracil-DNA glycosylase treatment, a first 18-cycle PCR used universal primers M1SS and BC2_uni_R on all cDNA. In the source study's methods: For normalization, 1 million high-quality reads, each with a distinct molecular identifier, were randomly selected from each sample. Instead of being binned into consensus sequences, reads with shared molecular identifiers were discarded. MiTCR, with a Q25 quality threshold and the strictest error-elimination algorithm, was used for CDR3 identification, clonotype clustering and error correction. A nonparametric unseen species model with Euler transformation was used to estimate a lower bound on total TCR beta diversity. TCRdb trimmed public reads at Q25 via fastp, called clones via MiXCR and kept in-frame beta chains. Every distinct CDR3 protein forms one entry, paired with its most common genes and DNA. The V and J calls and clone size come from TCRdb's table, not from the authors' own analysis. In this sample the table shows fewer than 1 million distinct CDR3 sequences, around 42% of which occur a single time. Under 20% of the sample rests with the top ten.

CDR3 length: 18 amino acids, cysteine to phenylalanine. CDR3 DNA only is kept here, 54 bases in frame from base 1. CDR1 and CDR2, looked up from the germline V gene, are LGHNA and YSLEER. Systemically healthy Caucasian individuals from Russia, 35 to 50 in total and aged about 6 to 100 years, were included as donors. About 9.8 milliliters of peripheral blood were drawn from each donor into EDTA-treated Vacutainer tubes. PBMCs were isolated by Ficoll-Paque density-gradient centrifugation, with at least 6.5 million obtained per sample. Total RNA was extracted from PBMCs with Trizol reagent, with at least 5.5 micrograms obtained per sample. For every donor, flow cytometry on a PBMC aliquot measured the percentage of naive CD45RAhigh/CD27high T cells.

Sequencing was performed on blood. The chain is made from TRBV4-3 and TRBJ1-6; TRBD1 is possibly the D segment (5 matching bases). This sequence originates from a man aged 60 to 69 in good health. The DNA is TGCGCCAGCAGCCAAGATATTTGGGGGGATAGCTATAATTCACTCCTCCACTTT. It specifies CASSQDIWGDSYNSLLHF.